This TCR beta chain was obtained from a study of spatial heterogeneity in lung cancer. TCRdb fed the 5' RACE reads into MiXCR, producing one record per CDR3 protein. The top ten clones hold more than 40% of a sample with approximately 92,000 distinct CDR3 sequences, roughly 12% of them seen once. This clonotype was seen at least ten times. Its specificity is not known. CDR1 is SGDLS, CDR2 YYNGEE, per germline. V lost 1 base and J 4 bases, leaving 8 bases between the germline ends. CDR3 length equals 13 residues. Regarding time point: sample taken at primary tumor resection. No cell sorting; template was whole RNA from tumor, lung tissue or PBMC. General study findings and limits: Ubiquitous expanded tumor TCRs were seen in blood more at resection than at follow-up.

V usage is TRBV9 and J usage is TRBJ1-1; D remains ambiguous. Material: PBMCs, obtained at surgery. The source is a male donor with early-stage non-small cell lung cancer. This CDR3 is CASSVTAGTEAFF. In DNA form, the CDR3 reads TGTGCCAGCAGCGTAACGGCGGGCACTGAAGCTTTCTTT.